A single sample gave rise to the 21 T cell receptor beta chains below, sequenced in a study of T cell changes during pregnancy in multiple sclerosis. Sequenced by immunoSEQ multiplex PCR; TCRdb stores in-frame clones only, minus some. Of about 70,000 clones detected, more than 85% appear once; the ten largest clones hold over 2%. The material was peripheral blood, obtained in the first trimester of pregnancy. The origin of the receptors is a female donor with multiple sclerosis, enrolled in a pregnancy study.

The rearrangement uses TRBV2 and TRBJ2-1, with D perhaps matching TRBD2 (5 bases). The CDR3 runs 16 residues. Germline V gives CDR1 SNHLY, CDR2 FYNNEI. The V and J ends lost 8 bases and 5 bases respectively, with 22 bases between them. The CDR3 is CASRQVAGDFHNEQFF. DNA of the CDR3: TGTGCCAGCCGTCAGGTTGCGGGCGACTTTCACAATGAGCAGTTCTTC.

The chain links TRBV19 to TRBJ1-4, with D uncertain. Looked up from germline, CDR1 is LNHDA and CDR2 is SQIVND (reference sequence). Trimming cost V 6 bases and J 7 bases, with 15 bases left between them. CDR3 length equals 14 residues. CDR3 bases: TGTGCCAGTAGGATGCCCGGGGTTGGTGAAAAACTGTTTTTT. This encodes CASRMPGVGEKLFF.

The CDR3 protein is CASLRRGFSSYEQYF. The CDR3 nucleotides are TGTGCCAGCCTTAGGAGGGGCTTTAGCTCCTACGAGCAGTACTTC. The gene calls are TRBV28 and TRBJ2-7; D might be TRBD2 (6 bases). Germline CDR1 reads MDHEN; CDR2 reads SYDVKM. CDR3 size: 15 residues. V was shortened by 8 bases and J by 0 bases, with 17 bases between the two germline ends.

The chain carries TRBV5-5 and TRBJ2-7; 8 bases map to TRBD2. The CDR3 loop spans 15 amino acids. V shed 0 bases, J shed 7 bases, and the junction held 9 bases outside the gene matches. Germline CDR1 SGHKS, CDR2 YYEKEE (reference sequence). The CDR3 protein is CASSLDGRALDEQYF. The CDR3, as DNA: TGTGCCAGCAGCTTGGACGGGAGGGCCCTAGATGAGCAGTACTTC.

This chain joins TRBV6-1 and TRBJ1-6; D call uncertain. This CDR3 spans 14 amino acids. V was pared by 1 base and J by 5 bases, with 6 bases between. Germline V gene lookup returns CDR1 MNHNS and CDR2 SASEGT. CDR3 bases: TGTGCCAGCAGTGAAGGGAGCGATAATTCACCCCTCCACTTT. Residues: CASSEGSDNSPLHF.

The chain carries TRBV18 and TRBJ1-4; 11 bases match TRBD1. The CDR3 has 15 residues. V trimming: 5 bases; J trimming: 7 bases; junction bases outside the gene matches: 6. Germline CDR1 reads KGHSH; CDR2 reads LQKENI. The CDR3 sequence is CASSATGTGGEKLFF. DNA for the CDR3: TGTGCCAGCTCAGCCACCGGGACAGGGGGTGAAAAACTGTTTTTT.

The J gene is TRBJ2-1, the V gene TRBV4-1; TRBD1 matches 9 bases. The CDR3 is 15 residues long. Per germline, CDR1 MGHRA and CDR2 YSYEKL. The junction had 8 bases not matched to a gene; V was cut back by 4 bases and J by 7 bases. CDR3 protein: CASSLTSGQGNEQFF. The CDR3 nucleotides read TGCGCCAGCAGCCTCACTTCGGGACAGGGTAATGAGCAGTTCTTC.

The chain carries TRBV7-2 and TRBJ1-6; TRBD1 is a possible D gene (5 bases). The CDR3 contains 14 residues. Between the trimmed V and J ends, which lost 5 bases and 10 bases, there was a span of 15 bases. Germline CDR1 reads SGHTA; CDR2 reads FQGNSA. The CDR3 bases are TGTGCCAGCAGCCCTCGGGGGGGTCCCTCACCCCTCCACTTT. Protein sequence: CASSPRGGPSPLHF.

The chain carries TRBV6-6 and TRBJ1-6; D uncertain. Germline lookup yields CDR1 MNHNY and CDR2 SVGAGI (reference sequence). The CDR3 extends over 16 amino acids. Trimming shortened V by 5 bases and J by 0 bases, and 11 bases separated the two germline ends. In DNA, the CDR3 is TGTGCCAGCAGTGGTCCGTCGAGCTCCTATAATTCACCCCTCCACTTT. Translated: CASSGPSSSYNSPLHF.

CDR3 nucleotides: TGCGCCAGCAGCACAGACAGGGGTAAAAACATTCAGTACTTC. This encodes CASSTDRGKNIQYF. This sequence joins TRBV5-1 and TRBJ2-4; TRBD1 aligns across 8 bases. Losses at the gene ends were 4 bases for V and 4 bases for J; bases not matched to a gene: 4. There are 14 residues in the CDR3. Germline V gives CDR1 SGHRS, CDR2 YFSETQ.

This clone was recorded once. The gene calls are TRBV27 and TRBJ1-2; the match to TRBD1 covers 11 bases. Trimming at V came to 5 bases and at J to 7 bases, leaving 12 bases not matched to a gene. The CDR3 covers 16 residues. CDR1 is MNHEY, CDR2 SMNVEV, per germline (reference sequence). This chain's CDR3 is CASSPDYGQGASGYTF. The CDR3 region has the DNA TGTGCCAGCAGTCCGGACTACGGACAGGGGGCGAGTGGCTACACCTTC.

J is TRBJ1-1 and V is TRBV5-1, with 10 nucleotides matching TRBD1. With V trimmed by 4 bases and J by 12 bases, 12 bases remained unmatched. The CDR3 length is 14 residues. Germline CDR1 reads SGHRS; CDR2 reads YFSETQ. In DNA, the CDR3 is TGCGCCAGCAGCCAAAAGACAGGGGGCGCGTTGCCTTTCTTT. Residues: CASSQKTGGALPFF.

This chain links TRBV16 with TRBJ2-7; D possibly corresponds to TRBD1 (6 bases). This CDR3 contains 14 residues. Germline V gene data show CDR1 as KGHSY and CDR2 as FQNENV. The germline V and J ends were trimmed by 2 bases and 4 bases, with 12 bases remaining between them. The CDR3, as DNA: TGTGCCAGCAGCCAAAGAAACAGGGTTTACGAGCAGTACTTC. It specifies CASSQRNRVYEQYF.

The chain employs TRBV28 and TRBJ1-2, with D unclear. The CDR3 is made up of 14 amino acids. Trimming removed 2 bases from V and 5 bases from J, with 12 bases in between. Germline V lookup: CDR1 MDHEN, CDR2 SYDVKM. The CDR3 spells CASSLPDGRYGYTF. The CDR3 DNA reads TGTGCCAGCAGTTTACCTGACGGCAGGTATGGCTACACCTTC.

This chain joins TRBV19 and TRBJ1-1; D unresolved. The CDR3 is 17 amino acids. Germline loops: CDR1 LNHDA, CDR2 SQIVND (reference sequence). Trimming pared 3 bases from V and 0 bases from J, leaving 17 bases between. Here the CDR3 reads CASSMLSWTFVNTEAFF. In nucleotides, the CDR3 is TGTGCCAGTAGTATGTTAAGCTGGACTTTCGTGAACACTGAAGCTTTCTTT.

This clone was recorded only once. J is TRBJ2-1 and V is TRBV5-1, with TRBD2 matching over 8 bases. V lost 5 bases, J lost 2 bases, and 18 bases stayed unmatched. Germline loops: CDR1 SGHRS, CDR2 YFSETQ. The CDR3 consists of 19 residues. The CDR3 loop is CASRGNSGEPGHTYNEQFF. DNA for the CDR3: TGCGCCAGCAGAGGGAATAGCGGGGAGCCGGGCCACACCTACAATGAGCAGTTCTTC.

This chain joins TRBV9 and TRBJ1-1; D is unclear. CDR3 size: 15 residues. Germline values: CDR1 SGDLS, CDR2 YYNGEE. Trimming shortened V by 0 bases and J by 1 base, and 10 bases separated the two germline ends. Here the CDR3 DNA reads TGTGCCAGCAGCGTAGGTTTGGGAGAGAACACTGAAGCTTTCTTT. This sequence encodes CASSVGLGENTEAFF.

J is TRBJ1-3 and V is TRBV7-2; 8 positions match TRBD1. The trim removed 3 bases at V and 8 bases at J, leaving 6 bases unmatched. The CDR3 is 14 residues long. Looked up from germline, CDR1 is SGHTA and CDR2 is FQGNSA. DNA for the CDR3: TGTGCCAGCAGCTTGACTGGACAGGGCCACACCATATATTTT. Its protein is CASSLTGQGHTIYF.

The rearrangement joins TRBV10-2 to TRBJ2-7, with 7 bases identical to TRBD2. V was clipped by 1 base and J by 5 bases; unmatched bases: 8. CDR1 and CDR2 (germline): WSHSY, SAAADI. The CDR3 consists of 15 residues. The CDR3 DNA sequence: TGCGCCAGCAGTGAGTACCGGACTAGTAATCACGAGCAGTACTTC. Its translation: CASSEYRTSNHEQYF.

The rearrangement joins TRBV19 to TRBJ2-1; D is unresolved. The CDR3 length is 13 residues. Trimming removed 8 bases at V and 0 bases at J, with 8 bases between. CDR1 LNHDA and CDR2 SQIVND come from the germline V gene (reference sequence). The CDR3 sequence is CASGRSSYNEQFF. The CDR3 coding sequence is TGTGCCAGTGGGCGAAGCTCCTACAATGAGCAGTTCTTC.

The V and J genes are TRBV18 and TRBJ1-1, with D perhaps TRBD1 (6 bases). CDR3 length: 15 amino acids. V was clipped by 2 bases and J by 1 base, with 11 bases between them. Germline CDR1 reads KGHSH; CDR2 reads LQKENI. CDR3 nucleotides: TGTGCCAGCTCACCAGGATCAGGGGCGAACACTGAAGCTTTCTTT. Residues: CASSPGSGANTEAFF.